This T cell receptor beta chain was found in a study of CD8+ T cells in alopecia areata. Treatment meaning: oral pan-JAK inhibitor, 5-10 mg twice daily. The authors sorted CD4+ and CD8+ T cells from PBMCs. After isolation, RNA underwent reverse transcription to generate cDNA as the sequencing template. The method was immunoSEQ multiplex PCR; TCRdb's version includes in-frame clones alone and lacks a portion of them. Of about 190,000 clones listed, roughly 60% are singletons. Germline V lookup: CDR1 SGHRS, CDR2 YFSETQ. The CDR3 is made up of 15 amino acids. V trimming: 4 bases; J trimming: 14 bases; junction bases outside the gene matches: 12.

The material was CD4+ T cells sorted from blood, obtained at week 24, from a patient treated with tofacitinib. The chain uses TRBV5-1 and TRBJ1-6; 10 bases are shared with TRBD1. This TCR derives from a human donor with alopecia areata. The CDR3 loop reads CASSTGTGASNTLHF. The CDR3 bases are TGCGCCAGCAGCACCGGGACAGGGGCATCAAACACCCTCCACTTT.